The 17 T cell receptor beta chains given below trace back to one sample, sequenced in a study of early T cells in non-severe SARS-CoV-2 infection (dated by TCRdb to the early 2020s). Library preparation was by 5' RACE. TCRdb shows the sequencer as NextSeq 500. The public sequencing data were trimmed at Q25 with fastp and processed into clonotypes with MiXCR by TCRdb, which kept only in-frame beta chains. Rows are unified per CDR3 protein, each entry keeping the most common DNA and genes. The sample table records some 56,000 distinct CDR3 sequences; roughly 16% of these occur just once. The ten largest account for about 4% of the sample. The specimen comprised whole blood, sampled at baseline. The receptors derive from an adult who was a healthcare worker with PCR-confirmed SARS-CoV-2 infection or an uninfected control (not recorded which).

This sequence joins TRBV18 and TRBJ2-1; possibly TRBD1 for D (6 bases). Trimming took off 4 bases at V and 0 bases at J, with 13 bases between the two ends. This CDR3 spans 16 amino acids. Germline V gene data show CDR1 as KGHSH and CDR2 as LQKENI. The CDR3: CASSLADRSSYNEQFF. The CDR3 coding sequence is TGTGCCAGCTCACTTGCGGACAGAAGCTCCTACAATGAGCAGTTCTTC.

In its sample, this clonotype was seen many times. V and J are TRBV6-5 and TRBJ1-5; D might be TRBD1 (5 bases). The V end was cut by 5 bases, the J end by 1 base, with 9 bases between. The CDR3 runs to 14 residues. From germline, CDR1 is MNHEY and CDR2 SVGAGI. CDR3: CASSGRQSNQPQHF. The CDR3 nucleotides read TGTGCCAGCAGTGGACGACAGAGCAATCAGCCCCAGCATTTT.

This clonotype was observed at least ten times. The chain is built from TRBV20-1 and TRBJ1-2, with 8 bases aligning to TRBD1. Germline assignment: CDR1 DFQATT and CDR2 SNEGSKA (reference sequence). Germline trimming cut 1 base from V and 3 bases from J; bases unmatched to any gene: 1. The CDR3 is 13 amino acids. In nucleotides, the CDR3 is TGCAGTGCTAGAGCACAGGGGGACTATGGCTACACCTTC. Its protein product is CSARAQGDYGYTF.

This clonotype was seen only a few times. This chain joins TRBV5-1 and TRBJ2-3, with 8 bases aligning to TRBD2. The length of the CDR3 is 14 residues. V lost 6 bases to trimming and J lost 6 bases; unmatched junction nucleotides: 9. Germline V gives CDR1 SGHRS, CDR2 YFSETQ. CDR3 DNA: TGCGCCAGCAAGCAGTCGGGGGGGCCGGATACGCAGTATTTT. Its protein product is CASKQSGGPDTQYF.

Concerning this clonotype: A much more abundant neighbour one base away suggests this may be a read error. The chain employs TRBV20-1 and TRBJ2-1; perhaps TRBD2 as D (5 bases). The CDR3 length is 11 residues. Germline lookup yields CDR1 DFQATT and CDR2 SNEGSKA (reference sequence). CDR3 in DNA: TGCAGTGCGTTACTAGTCAATCAGCAGTTCTTC. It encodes CSALLVNQQFF.

CDR3 sequence: CASSPRDRGEQYF. CDR3 in DNA: TGTGCCAGCTCACCACGGGACAGGGGCGAGCAGTACTTC. The chain combines TRBV18 with TRBJ2-7, with 10 bases aligning to TRBD1. Trimming at V came to 1 base and at J to 6 bases, leaving 0 bases not matched to a gene. Germline CDR1 is KGHSH and CDR2 is LQKENI. The CDR3 runs 13 residues.

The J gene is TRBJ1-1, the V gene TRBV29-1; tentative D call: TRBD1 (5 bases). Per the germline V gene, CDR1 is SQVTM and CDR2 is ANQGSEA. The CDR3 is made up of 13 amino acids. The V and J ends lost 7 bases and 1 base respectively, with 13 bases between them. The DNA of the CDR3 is TGCAGCGCCGCAGGGCAGACGAACACTGAAGCTTTCTTT. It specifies CSAAGQTNTEAFF.

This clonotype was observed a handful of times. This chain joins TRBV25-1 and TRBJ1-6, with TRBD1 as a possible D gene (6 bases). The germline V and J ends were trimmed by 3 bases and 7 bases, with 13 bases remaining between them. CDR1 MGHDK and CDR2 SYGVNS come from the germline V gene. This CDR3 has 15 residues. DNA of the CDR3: TGTGCCAGCAGTGAGGCAGGGGTGAGGAATTCACCCCTCCACTTT. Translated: CASSEAGVRNSPLHF.

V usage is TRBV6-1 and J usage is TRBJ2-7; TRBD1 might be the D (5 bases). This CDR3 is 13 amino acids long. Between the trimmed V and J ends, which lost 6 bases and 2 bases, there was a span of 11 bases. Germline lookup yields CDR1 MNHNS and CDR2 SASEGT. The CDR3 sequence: CASSTGSTYEQYF. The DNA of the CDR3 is TGTGCCAGCAGCACAGGCTCTACCTACGAGCAGTACTTC.

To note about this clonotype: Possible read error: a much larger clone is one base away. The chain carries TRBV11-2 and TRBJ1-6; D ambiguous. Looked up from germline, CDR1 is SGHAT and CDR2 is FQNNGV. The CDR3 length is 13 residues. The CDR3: CANSFSYNSPLHF. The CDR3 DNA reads TGTGCCAACAGCTTCTCGTATAATTCACCCCTCCACTTT.

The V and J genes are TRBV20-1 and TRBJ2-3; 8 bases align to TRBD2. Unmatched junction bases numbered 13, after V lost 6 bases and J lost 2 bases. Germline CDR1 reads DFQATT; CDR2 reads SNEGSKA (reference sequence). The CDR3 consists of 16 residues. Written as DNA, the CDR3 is TGCAGTGCCCCTCAGGGGCTAGCGGGCAACACAGATACGCAGTATTTT. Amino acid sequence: CSAPQGLAGNTDTQYF.

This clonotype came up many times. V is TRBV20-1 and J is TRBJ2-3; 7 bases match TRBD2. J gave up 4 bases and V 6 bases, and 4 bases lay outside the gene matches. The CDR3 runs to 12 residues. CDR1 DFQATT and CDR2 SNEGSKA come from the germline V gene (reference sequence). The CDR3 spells CSAPTSADTQYF. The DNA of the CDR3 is TGCAGTGCCCCAACTAGCGCAGATACGCAGTATTTT.

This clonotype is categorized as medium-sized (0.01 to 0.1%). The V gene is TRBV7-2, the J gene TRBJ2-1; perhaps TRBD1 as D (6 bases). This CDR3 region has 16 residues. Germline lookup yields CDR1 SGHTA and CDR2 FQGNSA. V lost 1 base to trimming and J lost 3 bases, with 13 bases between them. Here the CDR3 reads CASSLVTGIDYNEQFF. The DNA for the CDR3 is TGTGCCAGCAGCTTAGTTACAGGGATAGACTACAATGAGCAGTTCTTC.

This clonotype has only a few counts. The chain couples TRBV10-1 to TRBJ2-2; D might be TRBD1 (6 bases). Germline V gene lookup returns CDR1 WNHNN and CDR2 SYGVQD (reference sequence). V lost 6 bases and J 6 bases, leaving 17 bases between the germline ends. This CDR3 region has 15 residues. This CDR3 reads CASSDGDYRAGELFF. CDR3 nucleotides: TGCGCCAGCAGCGACGGAGATTACAGGGCCGGGGAGCTGTTTTTT.

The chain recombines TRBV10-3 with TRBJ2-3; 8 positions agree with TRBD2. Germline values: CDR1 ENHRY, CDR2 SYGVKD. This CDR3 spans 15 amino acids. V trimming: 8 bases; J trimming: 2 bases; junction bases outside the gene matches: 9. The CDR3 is CAIGAIAGNTDTQYF. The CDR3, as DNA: TGTGCCATCGGGGCGATAGCGGGAAACACAGATACGCAGTATTTT.

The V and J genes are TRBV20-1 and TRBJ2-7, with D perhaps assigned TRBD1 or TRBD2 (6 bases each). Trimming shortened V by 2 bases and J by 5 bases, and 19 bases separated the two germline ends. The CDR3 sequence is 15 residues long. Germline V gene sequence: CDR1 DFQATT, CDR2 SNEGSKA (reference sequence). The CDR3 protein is CSARKGGLESHEQYF. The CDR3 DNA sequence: TGCAGTGCTAGAAAGGGGGGACTCGAGTCTCACGAGCAGTACTTC.

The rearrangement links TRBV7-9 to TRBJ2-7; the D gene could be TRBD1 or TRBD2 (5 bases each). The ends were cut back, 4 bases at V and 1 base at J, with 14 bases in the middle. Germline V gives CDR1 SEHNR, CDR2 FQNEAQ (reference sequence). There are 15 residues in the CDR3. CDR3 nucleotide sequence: TGTGCCAGCAGCTCAGGCGAGGGGCTATCCTACGAGCAGTACTTC. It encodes CASSSGEGLSYEQYF.